In its sample, the clone carrying this T cell receptor beta chain was seen a few times. Its antigen is not identified. Viral peptide pools were used in the ViraFEST assay to expand antigen-specific CD4+ T cells, and sequencing came afterward. At the end of 10 days of culture, CD4+ T cells were isolated. They grew roughly 2 million PBMC in each well, adding 9.5 to 10 IU/ml IL-2 and around 9.6 ug/ml peptides. Profiled with immunoSEQ multiplex PCR; TCRdb holds only in-frame clones, not every one. This table holds more than 25,000 clones, about 66% found once. This entry is derived from a study of vaccination effects on CD4 cells after COVID-19. This sequence was found in a human donor who received a COVID-19 vaccine. This specimen was CD4+ T cells from PBMCs cultured with HCoV-229E spike peptides, taken before COVID-19 vaccination.

CDR3 loop: CASSQELELTEAFF. CDR3 DNA: TGTGCCAGCAGCCAAGAATTGGAGTTGACTGAAGCTTTCTTT. The gene calls are TRBV3-1 (or the pseudogene TRBV3-2) and TRBJ1-1; D remains unclear. CDR1 LGHDT and CDR2 YNNKEL come from the germline V gene (reference sequence). CDR3 length: 14 residues. V lost 0 bases, J lost 5 bases, and 10 bases lay in between.